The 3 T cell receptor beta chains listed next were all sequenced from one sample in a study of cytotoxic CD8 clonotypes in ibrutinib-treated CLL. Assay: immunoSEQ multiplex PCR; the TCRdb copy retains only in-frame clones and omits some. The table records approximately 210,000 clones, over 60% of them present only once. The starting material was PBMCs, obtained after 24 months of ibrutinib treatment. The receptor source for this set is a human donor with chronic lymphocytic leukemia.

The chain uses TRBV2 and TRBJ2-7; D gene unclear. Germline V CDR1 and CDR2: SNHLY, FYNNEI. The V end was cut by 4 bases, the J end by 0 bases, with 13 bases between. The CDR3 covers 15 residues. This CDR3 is CASSGARRFSYEQYF. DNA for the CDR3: TGTGCCAGCAGTGGGGCCAGGAGATTCTCCTACGAGCAGTACTTC.

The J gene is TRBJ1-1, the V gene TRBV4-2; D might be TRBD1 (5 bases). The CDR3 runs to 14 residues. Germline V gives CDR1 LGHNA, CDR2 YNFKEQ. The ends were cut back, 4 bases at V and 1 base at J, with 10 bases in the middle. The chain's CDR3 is CASSPLDRNTEAFF. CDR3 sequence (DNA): TGTGCCAGCAGCCCATTAGACAGGAACACTGAAGCTTTCTTT.

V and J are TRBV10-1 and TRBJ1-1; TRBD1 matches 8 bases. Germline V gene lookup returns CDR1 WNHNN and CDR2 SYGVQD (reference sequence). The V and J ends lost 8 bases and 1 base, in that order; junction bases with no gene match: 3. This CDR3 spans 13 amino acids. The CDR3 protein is CASYGQGNTEAFF. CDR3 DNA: TGCGCCAGCTACGGACAGGGGAACACTGAAGCTTTCTTT.